The 26 T cell receptor beta chains listed next were all sequenced from one sample in a study of T-cell reconstitution after alpha-beta-depleted transplantation in children. The TCRbeta library incorporated unique molecular identifiers. A single record per CDR3 protein comes from TCRdb applying MiXCR to the PCR reads. This table has a few hundred thousand distinct CDR3 sequences, 10% to 15% appearing once. Sequences were derived from PBMCs, mostly from graft donor cells, sampled 360 days after TCRalphabeta/CD19-depleted stem cell transplant. The receptors originated from a male patient aged 10 to 17 who had a stem cell transplant for acute myeloid leukemia, so the T cells may come from the graft donor.

The J gene is TRBJ2-1, the V gene TRBV20-1; TRBD2 matches at 7 bases. V shed 0 bases, J shed 1 base, and the junction held 9 bases outside the gene matches. The CDR3 consists of 17 residues. Germline lookup yields CDR1 DFQATT and CDR2 SNEGSKA (reference sequence). For the CDR3, the DNA is TGCAGTGCTAGAGATCTTGGGCGGGAGCGGTCCTACAATGAGCAGTTCTTC. Encoded protein: CSARDLGRERSYNEQFF.

The J gene is TRBJ2-7, the V gene TRBV6-2 or TRBV6-3; either TRBD1 or TRBD2 may fit D (5 bases each). The germline V gene has CDR1 MNHEY and CDR2 SVGEGT. This CDR3 contains 14 residues. Trimming removed 7 bases from V and 3 bases from J, with 16 bases in between. The chain's CDR3 is CASMALKGSYEQYF. CDR3 bases: TGTGCCAGCATGGCCCTGAAGGGGAGCTACGAGCAGTACTTC.

This clonotype was counted at least ten times. The chain couples TRBV28 to TRBJ1-5, with TRBD1 identical over 9 bases. This CDR3 region has 15 residues. Germline CDR1 and CDR2: MDHEN and SYDVKM. V was clipped by 5 bases and J by 3 bases; unmatched bases: 5. This chain's CDR3 is CASSLQGAPNQPQHF. In nucleotides, the CDR3 is TGTGCCAGCAGTCTACAGGGGGCGCCCAATCAGCCCCAGCATTTT.

This clonotype appeared many times. The chain has TRBV9 and TRBJ2-3; no clear D gene. V was shortened by 1 base and J by 2 bases, with 5 bases between the two germline ends. Germline CDR1 is SGDLS and CDR2 is YYNGEE. This CDR3 has 13 residues. CDR3 nucleotides: TGTGCCAGCAGCGTAAGACTCACAGATACGCAGTATTTT. Amino acids: CASSVRLTDTQYF.

This clonotype showed up just a few times. This chain links TRBV12-3 or TRBV12-4 with TRBJ2-7, with 7 bases aligning to TRBD2. Unmatched junction bases numbered 12, after V lost 11 bases and J lost 2 bases. The CDR3 runs 14 residues. The CDR3 DNA is TGTGCCTCAGGGACGGCGGGAGTCCCCTACGAGCAGTACTTC. Translation gives CASGTAGVPYEQYF.

This clonotype has a count of ten or more. The chain uses TRBV28 and TRBJ1-1; no clear D. Germline CDR1 MDHEN, CDR2 SYDVKM. V lost 2 bases and J 0 bases, leaving 4 bases between the germline ends. CDR3 length equals 13 residues. Here the CDR3 reads CASSLNLNTEAFF. The CDR3 nucleotides read TGTGCCAGCAGTTTAAACTTGAACACTGAAGCTTTCTTT.

The genes are TRBV20-1 and TRBJ1-2; 7 bases match TRBD1. The CDR3 sequence is 13 residues long. CDR1 and CDR2 from the germline V gene are DFQATT and SNEGSKA (reference sequence). Losses at the gene ends were 2 bases for V and 4 bases for J; bases not matched to a gene: 4. CDR3 in amino acids: CSARKTGIYGYTF. In nucleotides, the CDR3 is TGCAGTGCTAGAAAGACAGGGATCTATGGCTACACCTTC.

The chain is built from TRBV28 and TRBJ2-5; 10 bases are a match to TRBD1. The CDR3 length is 16 residues. V lost 6 bases, J lost 1 base, and 8 bases stayed unmatched. Germline CDR1 is MDHEN and CDR2 is SYDVKM. The CDR3, as DNA: TGTGCCAGCAGCCCCCCCGGGACAGGGGTCCAAGAGACCCAGTACTTC. Translated: CASSPPGTGVQETQYF.

This clonotype was seen a handful of times. The genes are TRBV28 and TRBJ2-5; D is possibly TRBD2 (6 bases). V was cut by 4 bases and J by 5 bases, with 23 bases left in between. Germline CDR1 is MDHEN and CDR2 is SYDVKM. CDR3 length equals 17 residues. The CDR3 DNA sequence: TGTGCCAGCAGTTCCAGCCCCTTTTTAGCGGTCCTGGAGACCCAGTACTTC. This sequence encodes CASSSSPFLAVLETQYF.

This sequence joins TRBV27 and TRBJ2-7, with D perhaps given as TRBD1 or TRBD2 (5 bases each). The CDR3 sequence is 14 residues long. V was trimmed by 6 bases and J by 0 bases, leaving 12 bases between them. Germline V lookup: CDR1 MNHEY, CDR2 SMNVEV (reference sequence). Here the CDR3 reads CASRRGASSYEQYF. CDR3 nucleotides: TGTGCCAGCAGGAGAGGGGCGAGCTCCTACGAGCAGTACTTC.

The chain uses TRBV20-1 and TRBJ2-3, with TRBD2 matching over 13 bases. CDR1 is DFQATT and CDR2 is SNEGSKA in the germline V gene (reference sequence). CDR3 size: 18 residues. With 0 bases clipped from V and 3 bases from J, the junction kept 9 bases outside the gene matches. The CDR3 nucleotides are TGCAGTGCTAGAGATGGAAAACGGACTAGCGGGAGTACAGATACGCAGTATTTT. It codes for CSARDGKRTSGSTDTQYF.

The V and J genes are TRBV5-1 and TRBJ1-1; a weak D match, TRBD1 (5 bases). V was cut by 0 bases and J by 2 bases, with 14 bases left in between. The CDR3 length is 16 residues. Germline V gene data show CDR1 as SGHRS and CDR2 as YFSETQ. The CDR3 region has the DNA TGCGCCAGCAGCTTGGGCCAGGGTTACAGAAACACTGAAGCTTTCTTT. It encodes CASSLGQGYRNTEAFF.

This clonotype was seen at least ten times. The chain recombines TRBV4-3 with TRBJ2-7, with TRBD2 identical over 10 bases. Germline CDR1 and CDR2: LGHNA and YSLEER. The ends lost 0 bases at V and 4 bases at J; junction bases unmatched: 3. CDR3 length: 15 residues. CDR3 in DNA: TGCGCCAGCAGCCAAGAAGAAGCGGGAGGGTACGAGCAGTACTTC. Its translation: CASSQEEAGGYEQYF.

This clonotype was seen many times. Mismatch with germline at one junction end may stem from a read error. The chain has TRBV5-1 and TRBJ1-2; maybe TRBD1 (5 bases). The CDR3 sequence is 14 residues long. CDR1 is SGHRS and CDR2 is YFSETQ in the germline V gene. The CDR3 nucleotides are TGCGCCAGCACCTTGCCAGGGACGAACTATGGCTACACCTTC. Protein product: CASTLPGTNYGYTF.

The chain couples TRBV19 to TRBJ1-5; D is uncertain. Trimming stripped 7 bases from V and 4 bases from J, with 17 bases between. This CDR3 spans 15 amino acids. Germline V gene data show CDR1 as LNHDA and CDR2 as SQIVND (reference sequence). The CDR3: CASIPKGSRNQPQHF. The CDR3 nucleotides are TGTGCCAGTATACCCAAGGGAAGCAGAAATCAGCCCCAGCATTTT. Full variable domain (missing parts from reference TRBV19 and TRBJ1-5): DGGITQSPKYLFRKEGQNVTLSCEQNLNHDAMYWYRQDPGQGLRLIYYSQIVNDFQKGDIAEGYSVSREKKESFPLTVTSAQKNPTAFYLCASIPKGSRNQPQHFGDGTRLSIL.

The chain employs TRBV5-6 and TRBJ2-2; D might be TRBD2 (6 bases). V lost 1 base and J lost 3, with 13 bases in between. The CDR3 has 16 amino acids. Per the germline V gene, CDR1 is SGHDT and CDR2 is YYEEEE. CDR3: CASSLIGSGYTGELFF. CDR3 sequence (DNA): TGTGCCAGCAGCTTGATCGGTAGCGGCTACACCGGGGAGCTGTTTTTT. The full variable domain, completed using reference TRBV5-6 and TRBJ2-2, is DAGVTQSPTHLIKTRGQQVTLRCSPKSGHDTVSWYQQALGQGPQFIFQYYEEEERQRGNFPDRFSGHQFPNYSSELNVNALLLGDSALYLCASSLIGSGYTGELFFGEGSRLTVL.

In this sample, this clonotype turned up a few times. J is TRBJ2-2 and V is TRBV5-1; weak D call: TRBD2 (5 bases). CDR1 is SGHRS, CDR2 YFSETQ, per germline. The length of the CDR3 is 15 residues. The V and J ends lost 0 bases and 2 bases respectively, with 8 bases between them. CDR3 sequence (DNA): TGCGCCAGCAGCTTGGTACTAGTAAACACCGGGGAGCTGTTTTTT. It encodes CASSLVLVNTGELFF.

This clonotype was counted only a few times. The DNA for the CDR3 is TGCAGCGTTGAACCGAGACTAGCGGGAGGGCCCCATGAGCAGTTCTTC. It codes for CSVEPRLAGGPHEQFF. The chain carries TRBV29-1 and TRBJ2-1; 14 nucleotides align to TRBD2. The J segment lost 8 bases and the V segment lost 2 bases, leaving 8 bases of the junction unmatched. Germline CDR1 is SQVTM and CDR2 is ANQGSEA. This CDR3 has 16 amino acids.

This clonotype was counted only a few times. The rearrangement links TRBV28 to TRBJ2-5; D is perhaps TRBD1 (6 bases). The CDR3 sequence is 15 residues long. V gave up 5 bases and J gave up 5 bases, with 18 bases separating them. Germline lookup yields CDR1 MDHEN and CDR2 SYDVKM. The CDR3 DNA follows: TGTGCCAGCAGTCCGGGAATAGGGGGATTCGAGACCCAGTACTTC. Amino acids: CASSPGIGGFETQYF.

This clonotype was counted a few times. The J gene is TRBJ2-7, the V gene TRBV4-3; no clear D. Trimming shortened V by 0 bases and J by 2 bases, and 11 bases separated the two germline ends. The germline V gene has CDR1 LGHNA and CDR2 YSLEER. The CDR3 consists of 15 residues. CDR3 DNA: TGCGCCAGCAGCCAAGATAGTGGGCCGGCCTACGAGCAGTACTTC. It translates to CASSQDSGPAYEQYF.

The genes are TRBV10-3 and TRBJ2-7; maybe TRBD2 (5 bases). The CDR3 is 12 residues long. V lost 6 bases and J 2 bases, leaving 8 bases between the germline ends. Germline V gives CDR1 ENHRY, CDR2 SYGVKD. The CDR3 DNA sequence: TGTGCCATCAGGGACTCTCCCTACGAGCAGTACTTC. Translating gives CAIRDSPYEQYF.

In its sample, this clonotype was seen a few times. The chain has TRBV28 and TRBJ2-3; 9 bases agree with TRBD2. V was pared by 0 bases and J by 9 bases, with 7 bases of the junction left unmatched. CDR1 is MDHEN, CDR2 SYDVKM, per germline. The CDR3 contains 15 residues. CDR3 protein: CASSLWASGIKTQYF. CDR3 DNA: TGTGCCAGCAGTTTATGGGCTAGCGGGATCAAGACGCAGTATTTT.

This clonotype was detected a few times. The gene calls are TRBV27 and TRBJ1-4; D uncertain. The length of the CDR3 is 15 residues. The germline gives CDR1 MNHEY, CDR2 SMNVEV (reference sequence). Trimming left V 5 bases short and J 7 bases short, with 17 bases between. CDR3 DNA sequence: TGTGCCAGCAGTCCACGACCCCGAATGCCTGAAAAACTGTTTTTT. It encodes CASSPRPRMPEKLFF. The full variable domain, rest sourced from reference TRBV27 and TRBJ1-4, is EAQVTQNPRYLITVTGKKLTVTCSQNMNHEYMSWYRQDPGLGLRQIYYSMNVEVTDKGDVPEGYKVSRKEKRNFPLILESPSPNQTSLYFCASSPRPRMPEKLFFGSGTQLSVL.

This clonotype was seen only a few times. In DNA form, the CDR3 reads TGCGCCAGCAGCCAAAACGGCGAGACCCAGTACTTC. Protein product: CASSQNGETQYF. This chain joins TRBV4-3 and TRBJ2-5; D gene unclear. The CDR3 length is 12 residues. V lost 2 bases to trimming and J lost 5 bases, with 6 bases between them. Germline-derived CDR1 and CDR2 are LGHNA and YSLEER.

This clonotype was seen at least ten times. J is TRBJ2-7 and V is TRBV7-2, with a weak D call TRBD1 (6 bases). The CDR3 is made up of 14 amino acids. Germline CDR1 SGHTA, CDR2 FQGNSA. V was shortened by 2 bases and J by 0 bases, with 8 bases between the two germline ends. The CDR3 DNA follows: TGTGCCAGCAGCTTACCAGGGGCCTCCTACGAGCAGTACTTC. It codes for CASSLPGASYEQYF.

The chain joins TRBV25-1 to TRBJ2-2, with TRBD2 identical over 7 bases. Germline V gene lookup returns CDR1 MGHDK and CDR2 SYGVNS. J was trimmed by 5 bases and V by 1 base; bases with no gene match: 16. The CDR3 is made up of 19 amino acids. The CDR3 nucleotides are TGTGCCAGCAGTGAATCGCCCCCCCTGGGAGGGGTCGGAACCGGGGAGCTGTTTTTT. Protein: CASSESPPLGGVGTGELFF.